This T cell receptor beta chain was sequenced in a study of T-cell memory formation after mild COVID-19. For the study at large: Largely, TCR clusters stayed within a single donor.

Germline V gene lookup returns CDR1 SGHTA and CDR2 FQGNSA. The V segment lost 6 bases and the J segment 2 bases; nucleotides outside the gene matches: 6. This CDR3 has 15 residues. This clonotype was counted a few times. Via MiXCR, TCRdb re-called the 5' RACE reads, giving one row per CDR3 protein. This table has 90,000 to 130,000 distinct CDR3 sequences, roughly a sixth appearing once. The TCR originated in a man aged 18 to 30 who had mild COVID-19 (a few samples of this study predate the infection). Cell type and time point are not known. The sample was PBMCs or a T cell subset sorted from them (not recorded which). This chain uses TRBV7-2 with TRBJ2-2, with TRBD2 identical over 7 bases. CDR3 bases: TGTGCCAGCAGACCCGCGGGGGTCAACACCGGGGAGCTGTTTTTT. The encoded protein is CASRPAGVNTGELFF.